One sample yielded the 9 T cell receptor beta chains listed below, sequenced in a study of blood T cells in healthy people across ages. A J-beta primer mix and a sample-barcoded 5' primer were used in a second PCR of about 7 to 11 cycles. TCRdb re-called the 5' RACE reads through MiXCR, storing one row per CDR3 protein. The data contain 1.5 million to 2 million distinct CDR3 sequences, less than 50% of them singletons. Sequencing was done on a sample of blood. Receptors were obtained from a woman in her thirties or forties in good health.

V usage is TRBV11-2 and J usage is TRBJ1-6, with TRBD1 as a possible D gene (5 bases). Trimming shortened V by 4 bases and J by 0 bases, and 13 bases separated the two germline ends. Germline V gene sequence: CDR1 SGHAT, CDR2 FQNNGV. The CDR3 loop spans 17 amino acids. The CDR3 protein is CASSSPQGSSYNSPLHF. The CDR3 DNA follows: TGTGCCAGCAGCTCCCCTCAGGGTAGCTCCTATAATTCACCCCTCCACTTT.

V and J are TRBV29-1 and TRBJ1-1; D not resolved. Germline V CDR1 and CDR2: SQVTM, ANQGSEA. The V end lost 4 bases, the J end lost 1 base, and 7 bases lay between the germline ends. The CDR3 spans 12 residues. CDR3 coding DNA: TGCAGCGTTGGGAACAGGAACACTGAAGCTTTCTTT. Translating it yields CSVGNRNTEAFF.

The V gene is TRBV14, the J gene TRBJ2-5; 7 bases map to TRBD1. The germline V gene encodes CDR1 SGHDN and CDR2 FVKESK. The J segment lost 3 bases and the V segment lost 4 bases, leaving 8 bases of the junction unmatched. CDR3 length: 15 amino acids. CDR3 amino acids: CASSLWQGVKETQYF. CDR3 nucleotide sequence: TGTGCCAGCAGCCTTTGGCAGGGGGTGAAAGAGACCCAGTACTTC.

This sequence joins TRBV5-1 and TRBJ1-2; possibly TRBD1 for D (6 bases). The germline V gene has CDR1 SGHRS and CDR2 YFSETQ. This CDR3 is built from 13 residues. Trimming removed 2 bases at V and 5 bases at J, with 10 bases between. CDR3 protein: CASSFETGYGYTF. CDR3 coding DNA: TGCGCCAGCAGCTTTGAGACAGGTTATGGCTACACCTTC.

In regard to this clonotype: One end of the junction does not line up with germline, which may come from a read error. CDR3 amino acids: CTSSESGGATDTQYF. CDR3 coding DNA: TGTACCAGCAGTGAGTCGGGCGGCGCCACAGATACGCAGTATTTT. The chain links TRBV6-1 to TRBJ2-3, with D hard to call. This CDR3 region has 15 residues. Germline V gene data show CDR1 as MNHNS and CDR2 as SASEGT.

As to this clonotype: Germline and junction disagree at one end, which may indicate a read error. The chain is built from TRBV28 and TRBJ2-3, with TRBD2 identical over 7 bases. Germline lookup yields CDR1 MDHEN and CDR2 SYDVKM. There are 18 residues in the CDR3. CDR3 residues: CASSLLKRVGLSRDMQYF. DNA of the CDR3: TGTGCCAGCAGTTTATTAAAGAGAGTGGGACTATCCCGCGATATGCAGTATTTT.

The chain has TRBV27 and TRBJ1-2, with TRBD1 as a possible D gene (6 bases). This CDR3 has 19 amino acids. Germline CDR1 and CDR2: MNHEY and SMNVEV (reference sequence). V was shortened by 4 bases and J by 0 bases, with 24 bases between the two germline ends. CDR3 DNA: TGTGCCAGCAGTTCCCCCTCAAAGACAGGCCACACCACTAACTATGGCTACACCTTC. It specifies CASSSPSKTGHTTNYGYTF.

The chain combines TRBV6-2 or TRBV6-3 with TRBJ2-5; no clear D gene. Germline V gives CDR1 MNHEY, CDR2 SVGEGT. V lost 6 bases to trimming and J lost 0 bases, with 11 bases between them. The CDR3 has 14 residues. The CDR3 sequence is CASRLYRYQETQYF. The CDR3 DNA reads as TGTGCCAGCAGGCTTTACAGATACCAAGAGACCCAGTACTTC.

The V gene is TRBV7-8, the J gene TRBJ1-5, with 12 positions matching TRBD1. The germline gives CDR1 SGHVS, CDR2 FQNEAQ. The ends lost 2 bases at V and 6 bases at J; junction bases unmatched: 14. The CDR3 sequence is 19 residues long. The CDR3 here is CASSLRLGQGAFGGQPQHF. DNA for the CDR3: TGTGCCAGCAGCTTAAGGCTGGGACAGGGGGCGTTTGGTGGTCAGCCCCAGCATTTT. Complete variable domain (other parts from reference TRBV7-8 and TRBJ1-5): GAGVSQSPRYKVAKRGQDVALRCDPISGHVSLFWYQQALGQGPEFLTYFQNEAQLDKSGLPSDRFFAERPEGSVSTLKIQRTQQEDSAVYLCASSLRLGQGAFGGQPQHFGDGTRLSIL.